This TCR beta chain comes out of a study of cytomegalovirus exposure and HLA in healthy donors. In the study overall: Genotyping showed 75% to 90% of some 400 donors falling in the Caucasian-associated ancestry cluster.

The CDR3 loop spans 13 amino acids. Germline values: CDR1 SGHTA, CDR2 FQGNSA. With 1 base removed from V and 8 bases from J, the gap between germline ends came to 11 bases. Only a few counts were recorded for this clone. Both 60 Vbeta primers and 13 Jbeta primers went into the PCR. Only in-frame clones appear in the TCRdb table, and some are missing; sequencing was by immunoSEQ multiplex PCR. The data hold over 95,000 clones, with more than 75% observed a single time. Sequenced material: PBMCs. The origin of this receptor is a woman aged 40 to 55 in good health and CMV-seropositive. The rearrangement uses TRBV7-2 and TRBJ1-1; D is unresolved. CDR3: CASSLVRGSEAFF. Written as DNA, the CDR3 is TGTGCCAGCAGCTTAGTCCGGGGATCAGAAGCTTTCTTT.